One and the same sample provided the 10 T cell receptor beta chains below, sequenced in a study of OX40 agonist ivuxolimab in advanced cancers. Profiling relied on immunoSEQ multiplex PCR, and the TCRdb table lists in-frame clones only, not all of them. The table records some 75,000 clones, 65% to 90% of them present only once. Sequenced here: CD4+ or CD8+ T cells sorted from blood, sampled in a trial of the OX40 agonist ivuxolimab. These TCRs come from an adult with an advanced solid tumor such as melanoma, head and neck, liver or kidney cancer.

The rearrangement links TRBV7-9 to TRBJ2-3; D not certain. Germline V gene lookup returns CDR1 SEHNR and CDR2 FQNEAQ (reference sequence). There are 12 residues in the CDR3. The V gene lost 5 bases and the J gene lost 6 bases, with 9 bases spanning the gap. The chain's CDR3 is CASSASRDTQYF. CDR3 nucleotides: TGTGCCAGCAGCGCCTCGAGGGATACGCAGTATTTT.

CDR3 residues: CASSPNRWGQETQYF. The CDR3 DNA reads as TGTGCCAGCAGCCCTAATCGGTGGGGGCAGGAGACCCAGTACTTC. This chain uses TRBV9 with TRBJ2-5; TRBD1 might be the D (6 bases). The V end was cut by 4 bases, the J end by 5 bases, with 18 bases between. Looked up from germline, CDR1 is SGDLS and CDR2 is YYNGEE. This CDR3 has 15 residues.

The chain combines TRBV14 with TRBJ2-7; the D call may be TRBD1 or TRBD2 (5 bases each). The CDR3 loop spans 16 amino acids. CDR1 is SGHDN and CDR2 is FVKESK in the germline V gene. V lost 0 bases to trimming and J lost 5 bases, with 17 bases between them. CDR3 nucleotide sequence: TGTGCCAGCAGCCAAGATGGGAGCATAGGGGCCAACGAGCAGTACTTC. It specifies CASSQDGSIGANEQYF.

In its sample, this clone was seen a few times. The chain carries TRBV20-1 and TRBJ1-1; D is unclear. The CDR3 spans 11 residues. Germline loops: CDR1 DFQATT, CDR2 SNEGSKA (reference sequence). V lost 1 base to trimming and J lost 10 bases, with 10 bases between them. DNA of the CDR3: TGCAGTGCTAGAGGGGAGGAGGGAGCTTTCTTT. It specifies CSARGEEGAFF.

This clone showed up just once. This chain connects TRBV6-1 to TRBJ2-7; D is unclear. Trimming shortened V by 7 bases and J by 6 bases, and 16 bases separated the two germline ends. The CDR3 extends over 13 amino acids. The germline CDR1 and CDR2 sequences are MNHNS and SASEGT. The CDR3, as DNA: TGTGCCAGCACGTCAGAAAGTTTCGGCGAGCAGTACTTC. Translation: CASTSESFGEQYF.

CDR3 in DNA: TGTGCCGTAGGACAGGGACATTCTGGAAACACCATATATTTT. Translated: CAVGQGHSGNTIYF. This chain connects TRBV18 to TRBJ1-3; 8 bases fit TRBD1. This CDR3 spans 14 amino acids. V was clipped by 11 bases and J by 1 base; unmatched bases: 7. Germline V gene lookup returns CDR1 KGHSH and CDR2 LQKENI.

This sequence joins TRBV6-6 and TRBJ2-7, with 9 positions matching TRBD1. CDR3 size: 14 residues. Germline values: CDR1 MNHNY, CDR2 SVGAGI (reference sequence). J was trimmed by 9 bases and V by 4 bases; bases with no gene match: 10. Here the CDR3 reads CASSLGQGGFVQYF. As DNA, the CDR3 is TGTGCCAGCAGTTTGGGACAGGGAGGATTCGTGCAGTACTTC.

V and J are TRBV5-8 and TRBJ2-2, with a tentative D call TRBD1 (6 bases). Trimming pared 4 bases from V and 4 bases from J, leaving 8 bases between. CDR3 length equals 13 residues. In germline, CDR1 is SGHTS, CDR2 YDEGEE. This CDR3 is CASSQGLTGELFF. The CDR3 region has the DNA TGTGCCAGCAGCCAGGGGCTCACCGGGGAGCTGTTTTTT.

The genes are TRBV7-9 and TRBJ2-2; D not resolved. The germline CDR1 and CDR2 sequences are SEHNR and FQNEAQ (reference sequence). The CDR3 loop spans 12 amino acids. V dropped 2 bases and J dropped 6 bases, with 4 bases sitting between them. CDR3 in amino acids: CASSLSSGELFF. The CDR3 DNA follows: TGTGCCAGCAGCTTATCCTCCGGGGAGCTGTTTTTT.

V usage is TRBV10-3 and J usage is TRBJ2-6; tentative D call: TRBD1 (5 bases). Germline CDR1 reads ENHRY; CDR2 reads SYGVKD. V dropped 4 bases and J dropped 0 bases, with 13 bases sitting between them. The CDR3 sequence is 17 residues long. CDR3 loop: CAISATGRSSGANVLTF. CDR3 nucleotides: TGTGCCATCAGTGCCACAGGCCGGAGCTCTGGGGCCAACGTCCTGACTTTC.